This T cell receptor (beta chain) was captured in a study of early T cells in non-severe SARS-CoV-2 infection (dated by TCRdb to the early 2020s). About the full investigation: Because TCR sequencing was done on bulk RNA from unsorted whole blood, the alpha and beta chains could not be paired.

Libraries were made using 5' RACE. These reads were obtained on a NextSeq 500. Unique molecular identifiers were attached to individual cDNA molecules in the TCR library protocol so that sequencing error and PCR bias could be corrected. Sequencing covered both TCR alpha and beta chains, and within each sample the abundances of alpha and beta sequences were tightly co-correlated. The paper's processing steps were these. Decombinator V4 was used to perform V gene, J gene and CDR3 annotation of TCR sequences. TCRs were defined as expanded if a significant change between any two time points was detected under a Poisson model with p below 0.0001. TCR abundances were normalised to the total number of TCRs sequenced per sample and expressed as counts per million. TRAV1-2 paired with TRAJ12, TRAJ20 or TRAJ33 defined MAIT TCRs, while TRAV10 paired with TRAJ18 defined iNKT TCRs. VDJdb, accessed 1 November 2021, was searched for CMV, EBV and SARS-CoV-2 annotated TCRs, with TCRs annotated for multiple antigens excluded. TCRdb reran the public reads through fastp at Q25 and MiXCR, keeping productive beta chains. Rows merge per CDR3 protein into single entries with the most common DNA and genes. It is TCRdb's table, rather than the study itself, that gives the V and J calls and clone size. For this sample the table gives around 65,000 distinct CDR3 sequences, of which around an eighth were detected only once. The ten largest clones represent about 1.3% of the sample.

CDR1 and CDR2 were assigned from the germline V gene as SGHAT and FQNNGV. Its CDR3 holds 15 amino acids, cysteine through phenylalanine. Only CDR3 DNA remains: 45 bases, in frame from the first base. Between the V and J ends, shortened by 5 bases and 0 bases respectively, the junction contains 11 bases. Study-wide conclusions, independent of this receptor: VDJdb matching was skewed toward anti-spike CD8 responses, so virus-specific expansions were likely underestimated and private and CD4 specificities were missed.

Many counts were recorded for this clonotype. Its binding antigen is unknown. Qualities for individual bases were not recorded, and no much larger clone is one base off. This was a case-control study nested in a cohort of healthcare workers in London, UK, who had nasopharyngeal swab PCR tests and blood samples taken every week. Healthcare workers were enrolled in the week of the UK lockdown, from 23 to 31 March 2020, and were followed every week for up to roughly 15 weeks. The receptor was isolated from an adult who was a healthcare worker with PCR-confirmed SARS-CoV-2 infection or an uninfected control (not recorded which). The sample here was whole blood, taken at baseline. Rearrangement joined TRBV11-2 to TRBJ1-3; TRBD1 might be the D gene, on 6 matching bases. CDR3 reads: CASSQGLGSGNTIYF. The sequenced DNA is TGTGCCAGCAGCCAGGGGTTGGGCTCTGGAAACACCATATATTTT. The full variable domain, completed from the reference TRBV11-2 and TRBJ1-3 proteins outside the CDR3, reads EAGVAQSPRYKIIEKRQSVAFWCNPISGHATLYWYQQILGQGPKLLIQFQNNGVVDDSQLPKDRFSAERLKGVDSTLKIQPAKLEDSAVYLCASSQGLGSGNTIYFGEGSWLTVV.